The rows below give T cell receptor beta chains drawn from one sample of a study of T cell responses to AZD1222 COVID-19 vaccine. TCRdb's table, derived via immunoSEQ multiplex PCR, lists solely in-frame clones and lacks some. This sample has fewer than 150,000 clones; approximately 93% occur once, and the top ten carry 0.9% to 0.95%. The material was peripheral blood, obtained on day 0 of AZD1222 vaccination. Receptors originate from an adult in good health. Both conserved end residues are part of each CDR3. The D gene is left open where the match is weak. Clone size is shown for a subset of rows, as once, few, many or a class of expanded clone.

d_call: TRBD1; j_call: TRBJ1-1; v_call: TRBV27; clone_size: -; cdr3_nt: TGTGCCAGCAGTCTAGGACAGGGTGGGAACACTGAAGCTTTCTTT; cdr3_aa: CASSLGQGGNTEAFF
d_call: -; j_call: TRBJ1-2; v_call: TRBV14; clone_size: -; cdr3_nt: TGTGCCAGCAGCCAAGATCGAATTGTAGGAATTGGCTACACCTTC; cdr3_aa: CASSQDRIVGIGYTF
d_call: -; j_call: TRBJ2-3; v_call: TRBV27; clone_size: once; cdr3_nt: TGTGCCAGCAGTTCCTCGAACTACCTGGGGGATACGCAGTATTTT; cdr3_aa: CASSSSNYLGDTQYF
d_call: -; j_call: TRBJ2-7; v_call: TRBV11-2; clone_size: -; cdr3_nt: TGTGCCAGCAGCTTAGGGGGGCCAGCTAATTACGAGCAGTACTTC; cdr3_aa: CASSLGGPANYEQYF
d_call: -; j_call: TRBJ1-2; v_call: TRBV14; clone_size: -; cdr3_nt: TGTGCCAGCAGCCAGGGTTTTGGCTACACCTTC; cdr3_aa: CASSQGFGYTF
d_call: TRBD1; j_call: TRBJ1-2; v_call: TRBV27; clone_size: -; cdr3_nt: TGTGCCAGCAGCTCGACAGGGTTCGGTGGCTACACCTTC; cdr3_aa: CASSSTGFGGYTF
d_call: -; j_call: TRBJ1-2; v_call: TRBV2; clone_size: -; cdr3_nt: TGTGCCAGCAGGCCGGTAGACTATGGCTACACCTTC; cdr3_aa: CASRPVDYGYTF
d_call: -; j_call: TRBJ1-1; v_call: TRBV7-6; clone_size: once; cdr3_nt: TGTGCCAGCAGCTTAGCAGTTGAAGCTTTCTTT; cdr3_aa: CASSLAVEAFF
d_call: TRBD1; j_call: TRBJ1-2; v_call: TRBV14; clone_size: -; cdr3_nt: TGTGCCAGCAGCCAAGATCGACAGGGGGCTAGAGATGGCTACACCTTC; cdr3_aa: CASSQDRQGARDGYTF
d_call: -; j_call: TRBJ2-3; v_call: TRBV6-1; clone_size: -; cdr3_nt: TGTGCCAGCAGTGAAGAGAGCAGGGAGAGGGGCCGGGATACGCAGTATTTT; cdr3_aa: CASSEESRERGRDTQYF
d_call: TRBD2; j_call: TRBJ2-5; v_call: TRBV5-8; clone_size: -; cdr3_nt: TGTGCCAGCAGCAGAGGGACTAGCGGGGGACTTCAAGAGACCCAGTACTTC; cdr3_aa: CASSRGTSGGLQETQYF
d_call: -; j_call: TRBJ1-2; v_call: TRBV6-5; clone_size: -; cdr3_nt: TGTGCCAGCACCTCGGGCCCCGGCTACACCTTC; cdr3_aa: CASTSGPGYTF
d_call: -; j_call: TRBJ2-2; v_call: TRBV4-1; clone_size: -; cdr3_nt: TGCGCCAGCAGCCAAGATCTCGGGGGGAACACCGGGGAGCTGTTTTTT; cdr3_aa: CASSQDLGGNTGELFF
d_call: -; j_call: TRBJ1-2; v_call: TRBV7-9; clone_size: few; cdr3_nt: TGTGCCAGCAGCTATCATCAGGGCCAAAATGGCTACACCTTC; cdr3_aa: CASSYHQGQNGYTF
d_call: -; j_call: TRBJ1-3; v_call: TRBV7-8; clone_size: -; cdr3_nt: TGTGCCAGCAGCTTTCCCTATGGACCGGGAAACACCATATATTTT; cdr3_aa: CASSFPYGPGNTIYF
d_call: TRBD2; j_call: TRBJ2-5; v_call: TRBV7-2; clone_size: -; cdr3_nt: TGTGCCAGCGGGTTGGGACTAGCGGGGGGGAAGACCCAGTACTTC; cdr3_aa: CASGLGLAGGKTQYF
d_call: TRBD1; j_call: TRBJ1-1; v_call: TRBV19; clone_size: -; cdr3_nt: TGTGCCAGTAGTGTGGGACAGGGGTACACTGAAGCTTTCTTT; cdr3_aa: CASSVGQGYTEAFF
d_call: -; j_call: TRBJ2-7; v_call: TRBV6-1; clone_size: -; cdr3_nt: TGTGCCAGCAGTTATGACCCCTCTTCCGAGCAGTACTTC; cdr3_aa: CASSYDPSSEQYF
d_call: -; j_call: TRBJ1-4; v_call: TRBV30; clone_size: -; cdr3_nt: TGTGCCTGGAACGGACAGAGTAATGAAAAACTGTTTTTT; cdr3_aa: CAWNGQSNEKLFF
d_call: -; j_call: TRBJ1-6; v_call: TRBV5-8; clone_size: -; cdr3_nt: TGTGCCAGCAATCTTGGCTCCTATAATTCACCCCTCCACTTT; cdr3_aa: CASNLGSYNSPLHF
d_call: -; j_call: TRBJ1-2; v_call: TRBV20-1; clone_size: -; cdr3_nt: TGCAGTGCTAGTCTCCTGGGCCGAAAGAGGGGCTACACCTTC; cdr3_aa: CSASLLGRKRGYTF
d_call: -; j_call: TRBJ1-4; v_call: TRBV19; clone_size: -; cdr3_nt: TGTGCCAGTAGTATAGAGGGCCCGTCATACAGCGCAACTAATGAAAAACTGTTTTTT; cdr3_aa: CASSIEGPSYSATNEKLFF
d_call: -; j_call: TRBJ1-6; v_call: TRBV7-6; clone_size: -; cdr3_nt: TGTGCCAGCAGCCCTTACCGGGCAAATTCACCCCTCCACTTT; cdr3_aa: CASSPYRANSPLHF
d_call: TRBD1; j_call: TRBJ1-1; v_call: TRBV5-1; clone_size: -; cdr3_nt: TGCGCCAGCAGCTCTTGGGGACAGGGGAGGATGAACACTGAAGCTTTCTTT; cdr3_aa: CASSSWGQGRMNTEAFF
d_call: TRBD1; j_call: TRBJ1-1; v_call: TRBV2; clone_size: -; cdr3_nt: TGTGCCATCCGAGACGCAGGGGGGGAAGCTTTCTTT; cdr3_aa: CAIRDAGGEAFF
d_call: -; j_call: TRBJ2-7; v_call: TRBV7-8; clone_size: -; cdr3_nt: TGTGCCAGCAGCCCCGCCGGAGGGGAGCAGTACTTC; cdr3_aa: CASSPAGGEQYF
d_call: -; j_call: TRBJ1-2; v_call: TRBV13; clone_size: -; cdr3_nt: TGTGCCAGCAGCTTACTGACAGCTAACTATGGCTACACCTTC; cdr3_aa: CASSLLTANYGYTF
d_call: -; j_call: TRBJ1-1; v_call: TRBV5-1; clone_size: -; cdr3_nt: TGCGCCAGCAGCTTGGACGGGCAGGGCTACACTGAAGCTTTCTTT; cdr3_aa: CASSLDGQGYTEAFF
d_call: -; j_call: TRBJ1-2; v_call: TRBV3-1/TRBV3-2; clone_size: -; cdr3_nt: TGTGCCAGCAGCTCAATCTATGGCTACACCTTC; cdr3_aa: CASSSIYGYTF